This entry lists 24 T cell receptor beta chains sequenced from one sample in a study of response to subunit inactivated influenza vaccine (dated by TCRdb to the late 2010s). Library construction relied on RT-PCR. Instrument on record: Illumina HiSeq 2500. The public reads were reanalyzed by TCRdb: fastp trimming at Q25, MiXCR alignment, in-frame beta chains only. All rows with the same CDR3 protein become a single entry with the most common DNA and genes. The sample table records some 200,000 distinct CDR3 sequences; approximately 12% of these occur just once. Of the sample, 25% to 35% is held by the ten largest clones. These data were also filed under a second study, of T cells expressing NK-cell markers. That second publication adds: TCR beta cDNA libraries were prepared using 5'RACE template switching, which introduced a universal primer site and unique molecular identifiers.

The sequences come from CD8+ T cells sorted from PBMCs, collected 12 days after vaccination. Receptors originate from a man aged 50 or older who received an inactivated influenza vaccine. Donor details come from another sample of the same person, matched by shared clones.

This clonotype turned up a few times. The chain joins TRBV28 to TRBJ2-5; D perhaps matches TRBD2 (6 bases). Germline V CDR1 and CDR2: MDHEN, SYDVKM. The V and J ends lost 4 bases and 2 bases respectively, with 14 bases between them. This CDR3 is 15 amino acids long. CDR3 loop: CASSYPRRGQETQYF. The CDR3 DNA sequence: TGTGCCAGCAGTTATCCCCGGCGGGGACAAGAGACCCAGTACTTC.

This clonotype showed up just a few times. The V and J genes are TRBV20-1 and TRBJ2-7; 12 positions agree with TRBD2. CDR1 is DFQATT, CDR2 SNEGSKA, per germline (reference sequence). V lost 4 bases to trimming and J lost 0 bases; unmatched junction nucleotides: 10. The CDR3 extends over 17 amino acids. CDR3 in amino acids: CSATGTSGPEISYEQYF. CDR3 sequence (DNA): TGCAGTGCTACCGGGACTAGCGGGCCCGAAATCTCCTACGAGCAGTACTTC.

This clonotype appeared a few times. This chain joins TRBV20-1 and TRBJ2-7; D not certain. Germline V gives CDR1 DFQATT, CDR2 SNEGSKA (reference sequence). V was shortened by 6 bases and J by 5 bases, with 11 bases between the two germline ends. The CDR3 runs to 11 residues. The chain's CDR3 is CSAPTVNEQYF. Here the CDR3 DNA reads TGCAGTGCCCCCACAGTGAACGAGCAGTACTTC.

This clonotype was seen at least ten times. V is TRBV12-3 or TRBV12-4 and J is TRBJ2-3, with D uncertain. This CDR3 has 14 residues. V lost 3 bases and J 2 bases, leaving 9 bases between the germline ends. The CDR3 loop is CASSFSLNTDTQYF. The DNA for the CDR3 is TGTGCCAGCAGTTTCAGCCTAAACACAGATACGCAGTATTTT.

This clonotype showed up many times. The CDR3 reads CATSTDTGTNYNEQFF. CDR3 bases: TGTGCCACCAGCACAGACACCGGGACTAATTACAATGAGCAGTTCTTC. The chain combines TRBV15 with TRBJ2-1; 7 nucleotides align to TRBD2. Per germline, CDR1 LNHNV and CDR2 YYDKDF (reference sequence). The CDR3 has 16 amino acids. The trim removed 4 bases at V and 4 bases at J, leaving 10 bases unmatched.

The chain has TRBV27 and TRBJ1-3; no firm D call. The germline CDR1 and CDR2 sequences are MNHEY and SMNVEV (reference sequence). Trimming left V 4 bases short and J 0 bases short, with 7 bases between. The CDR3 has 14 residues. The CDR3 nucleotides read TGTGCCAGCAGTTCCCGATACTCTGGAAACACCATATATTTT. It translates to CASSSRYSGNTIYF.

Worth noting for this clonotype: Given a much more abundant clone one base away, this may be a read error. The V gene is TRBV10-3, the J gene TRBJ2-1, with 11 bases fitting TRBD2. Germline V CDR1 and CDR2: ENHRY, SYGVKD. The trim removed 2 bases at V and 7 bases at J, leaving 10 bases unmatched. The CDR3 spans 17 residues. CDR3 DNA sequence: TGTGCCATCAGTGAGGTGTTAGCGGGAGGGCCTAGTAATGAGCAGTTCTTC. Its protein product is CAISEVLAGGPSNEQFF.

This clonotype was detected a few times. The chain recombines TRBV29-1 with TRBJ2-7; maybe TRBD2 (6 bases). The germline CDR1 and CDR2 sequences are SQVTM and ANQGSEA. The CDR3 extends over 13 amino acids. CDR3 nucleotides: TGCAGTTTTAGCGGACCATTTTCCTACGAGCAGTACTTC. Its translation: CSFSGPFSYEQYF.

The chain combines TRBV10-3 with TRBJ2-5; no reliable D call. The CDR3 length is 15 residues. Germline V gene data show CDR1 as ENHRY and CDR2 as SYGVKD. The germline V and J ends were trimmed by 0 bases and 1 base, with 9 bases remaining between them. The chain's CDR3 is CAISESSGVQETQYF. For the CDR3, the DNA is TGTGCCATCAGTGAGTCTAGTGGGGTCCAAGAGACCCAGTACTTC.

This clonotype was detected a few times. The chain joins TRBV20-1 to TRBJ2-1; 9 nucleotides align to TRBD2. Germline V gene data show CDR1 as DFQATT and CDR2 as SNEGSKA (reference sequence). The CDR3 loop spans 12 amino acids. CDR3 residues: CSLAGPYNEQFF. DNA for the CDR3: TGCTCCCTAGCGGGACCATACAATGAGCAGTTCTTC.

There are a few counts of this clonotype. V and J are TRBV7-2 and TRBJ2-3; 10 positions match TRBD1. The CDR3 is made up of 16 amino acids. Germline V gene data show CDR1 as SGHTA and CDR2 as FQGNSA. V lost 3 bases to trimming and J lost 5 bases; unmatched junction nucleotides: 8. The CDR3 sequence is CASSFSGTGEKDTQYF. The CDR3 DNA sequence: TGTGCCAGCAGCTTCTCCGGGACAGGGGAGAAAGATACGCAGTATTTT. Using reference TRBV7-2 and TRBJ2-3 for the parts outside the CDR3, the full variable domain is GAGVSQSPSNKVTEKGKDVELRCDPISGHTALYWYRQSLGQGLEFLIYFQGNSAPDKSGLPSDRFSAERTGGSVSTLTIQRTQQEDSAVYLCASSFSGTGEKDTQYFGPGTRLTVL.

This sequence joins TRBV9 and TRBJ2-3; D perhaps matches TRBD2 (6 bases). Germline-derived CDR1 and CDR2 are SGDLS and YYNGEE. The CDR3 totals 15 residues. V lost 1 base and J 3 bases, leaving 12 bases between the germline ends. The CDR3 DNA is TGTGCCAGCAGCGTATCCGGGAGTGGAACAGATACGCAGTATTTT. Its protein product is CASSVSGSGTDTQYF.

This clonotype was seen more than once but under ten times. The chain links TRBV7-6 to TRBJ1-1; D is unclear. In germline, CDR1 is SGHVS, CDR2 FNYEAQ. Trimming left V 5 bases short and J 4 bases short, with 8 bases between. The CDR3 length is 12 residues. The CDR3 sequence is CASSPHPTEAFF. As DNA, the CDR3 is TGTGCCAGCAGCCCCCACCCCACTGAAGCTTTCTTT.

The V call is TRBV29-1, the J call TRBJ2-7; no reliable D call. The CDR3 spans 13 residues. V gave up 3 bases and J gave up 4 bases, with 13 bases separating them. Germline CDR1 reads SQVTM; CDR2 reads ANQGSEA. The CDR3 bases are TGCAGCGTTGAGACGGACCTAGGTTACGAGCAGTACTTC. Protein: CSVETDLGYEQYF.

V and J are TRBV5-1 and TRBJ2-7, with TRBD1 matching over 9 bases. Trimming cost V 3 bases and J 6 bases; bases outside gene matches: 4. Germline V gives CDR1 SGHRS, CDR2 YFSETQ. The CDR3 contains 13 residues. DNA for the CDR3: TGCGCCAGCAGCTCGACAGGGGGAGGCGAGCAGTACTTC. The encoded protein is CASSSTGGGEQYF.

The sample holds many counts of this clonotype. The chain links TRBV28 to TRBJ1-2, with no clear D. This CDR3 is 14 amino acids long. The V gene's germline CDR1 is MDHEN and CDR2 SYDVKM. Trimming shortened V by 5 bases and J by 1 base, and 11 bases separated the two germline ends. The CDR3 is CASSRAEDNYGYTF. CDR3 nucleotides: TGTGCCAGCAGTCGGGCAGAAGATAACTATGGCTACACCTTC.

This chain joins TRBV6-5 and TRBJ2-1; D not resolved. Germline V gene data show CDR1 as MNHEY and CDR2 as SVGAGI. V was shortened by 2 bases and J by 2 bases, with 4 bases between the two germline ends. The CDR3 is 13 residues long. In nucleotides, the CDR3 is TGTGCCAGCAGTTACGGACCCTACAATGAGCAGTTCTTC. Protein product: CASSYGPYNEQFF.

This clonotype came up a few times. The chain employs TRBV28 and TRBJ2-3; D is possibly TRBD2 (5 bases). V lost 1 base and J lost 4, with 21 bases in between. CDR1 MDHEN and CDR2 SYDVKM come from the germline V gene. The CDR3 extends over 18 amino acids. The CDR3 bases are TGTGCCAGCAGTTTATTTGATTCGGGGTCTAGCTATTCAGATACGCAGTATTTT. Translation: CASSLFDSGSSYSDTQYF. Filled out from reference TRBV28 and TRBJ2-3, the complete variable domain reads DVKVTQSSRYLVKRTGEKVFLECVQDMDHENMFWYRQDPGLGLRLIYFSYDVKMKEKGDIPEGYSVSREKKERFSLILESASTNQTSMYLCASSLFDSGSSYSDTQYFGPGTRLTVL.

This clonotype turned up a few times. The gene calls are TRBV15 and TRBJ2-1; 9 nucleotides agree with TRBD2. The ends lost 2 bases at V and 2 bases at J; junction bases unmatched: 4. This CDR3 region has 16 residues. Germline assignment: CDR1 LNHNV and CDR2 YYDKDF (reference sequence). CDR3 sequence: CATSRLAGSTYNEQFF. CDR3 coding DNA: TGTGCCACCAGCAGACTAGCGGGAAGTACCTACAATGAGCAGTTCTTC.

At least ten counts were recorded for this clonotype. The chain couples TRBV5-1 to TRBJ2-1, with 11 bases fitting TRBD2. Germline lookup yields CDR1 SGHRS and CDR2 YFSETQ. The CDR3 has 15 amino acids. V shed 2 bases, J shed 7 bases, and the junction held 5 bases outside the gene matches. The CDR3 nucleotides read TGCGCCAGCAGCTTACTAGCGGGAGAAGGAAATGAGCAGTTCTTC. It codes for CASSLLAGEGNEQFF.

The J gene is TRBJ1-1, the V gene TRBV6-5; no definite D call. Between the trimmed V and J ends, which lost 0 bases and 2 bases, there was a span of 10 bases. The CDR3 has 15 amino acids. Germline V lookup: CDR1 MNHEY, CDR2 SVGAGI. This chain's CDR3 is CASSYSRALNTEAFF. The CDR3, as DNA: TGTGCCAGCAGTTACTCCCGGGCTTTAAACACTGAAGCTTTCTTT.

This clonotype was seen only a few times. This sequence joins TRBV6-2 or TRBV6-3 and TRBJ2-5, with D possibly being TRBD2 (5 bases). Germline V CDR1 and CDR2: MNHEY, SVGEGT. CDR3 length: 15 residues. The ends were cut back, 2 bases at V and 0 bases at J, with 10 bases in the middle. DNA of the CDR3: TGTGCCAGCAGTTACGAGGGCGCTAACCAAGAGACCCAGTACTTC. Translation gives CASSYEGANQETQYF.

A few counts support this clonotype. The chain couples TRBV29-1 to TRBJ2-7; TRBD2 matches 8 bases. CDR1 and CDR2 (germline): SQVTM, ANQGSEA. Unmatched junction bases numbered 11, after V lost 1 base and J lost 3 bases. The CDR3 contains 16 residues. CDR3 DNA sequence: TGCAGCGTTGAAGGGCTTGGAGCGGGAGACATCTACGAGCAGTACTTC. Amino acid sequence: CSVEGLGAGDIYEQYF.

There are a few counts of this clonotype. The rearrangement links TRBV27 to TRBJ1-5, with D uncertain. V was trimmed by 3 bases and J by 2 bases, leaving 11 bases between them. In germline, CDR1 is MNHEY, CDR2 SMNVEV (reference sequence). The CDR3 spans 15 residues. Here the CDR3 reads CASSLAGLRNQPQHF. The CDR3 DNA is TGTGCCAGCAGTTTGGCGGGGTTGCGCAATCAGCCCCAGCATTTT.